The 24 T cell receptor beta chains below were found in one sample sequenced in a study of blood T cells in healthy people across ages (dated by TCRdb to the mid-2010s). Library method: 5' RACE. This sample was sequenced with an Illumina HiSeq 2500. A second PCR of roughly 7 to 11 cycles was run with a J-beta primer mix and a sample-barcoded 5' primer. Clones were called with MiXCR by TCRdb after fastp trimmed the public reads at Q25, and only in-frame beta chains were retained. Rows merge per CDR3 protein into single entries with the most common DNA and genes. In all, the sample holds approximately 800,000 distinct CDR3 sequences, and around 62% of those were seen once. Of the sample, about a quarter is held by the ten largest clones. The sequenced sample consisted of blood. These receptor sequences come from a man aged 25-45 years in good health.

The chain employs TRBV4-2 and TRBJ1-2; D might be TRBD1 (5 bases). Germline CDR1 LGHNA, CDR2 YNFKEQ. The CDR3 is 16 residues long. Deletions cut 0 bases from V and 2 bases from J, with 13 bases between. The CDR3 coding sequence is TGTGCCAGCAGCCAAGACAGCGCGGGACTCAACTATGGCTACACCTTC. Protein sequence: CASSQDSAGLNYGYTF.

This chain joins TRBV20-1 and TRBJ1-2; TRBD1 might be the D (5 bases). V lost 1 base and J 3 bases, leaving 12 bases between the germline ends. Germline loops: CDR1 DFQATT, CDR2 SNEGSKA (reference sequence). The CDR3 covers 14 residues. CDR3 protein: CSARGKGRDYGYTF. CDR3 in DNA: TGCAGTGCTAGAGGGAAGGGGCGCGACTATGGCTACACCTTC.

CDR3 in amino acids: CAISEKGSDCGYTF. CDR3 DNA sequence: TGTGCCATCAGTGAGAAGGGGTCTGACTGTGGCTACACCTTC. The rearrangement links TRBV10-3 to TRBJ1-2; D is possibly TRBD1 (5 bases). V was pared by 2 bases and J by 7 bases, with 14 bases between. Germline V gene lookup returns CDR1 ENHRY and CDR2 SYGVKD. The CDR3 is made up of 14 amino acids.

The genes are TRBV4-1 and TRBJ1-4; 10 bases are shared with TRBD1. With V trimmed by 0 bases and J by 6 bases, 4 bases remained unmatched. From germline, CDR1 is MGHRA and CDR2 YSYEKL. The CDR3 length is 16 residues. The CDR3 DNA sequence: TGCGCCAGCAGCCAAGATACCGGGACAGGGGATGAAAAACTGTTTTTT. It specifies CASSQDTGTGDEKLFF.

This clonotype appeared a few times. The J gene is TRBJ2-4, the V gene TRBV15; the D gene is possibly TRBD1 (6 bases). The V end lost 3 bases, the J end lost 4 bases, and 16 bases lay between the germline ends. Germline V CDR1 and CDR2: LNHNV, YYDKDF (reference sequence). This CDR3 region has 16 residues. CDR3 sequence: CATSSTQGLAKNIQYF. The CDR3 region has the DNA TGTGCCACCAGCAGTACGCAGGGGTTGGCGAAAAACATTCAGTACTTC.

CDR3 loop: CASSFGQVGTSSYNEQFF. In DNA, the CDR3 is TGTGCCAGCAGTTTTGGGCAGGTAGGAACGAGCTCCTACAATGAGCAGTTCTTC. This chain joins TRBV27 and TRBJ2-1; no clear D gene. The CDR3 is 18 residues long. Trimming took 3 bases from V and 0 from J, leaving 18 bases between them. Germline values: CDR1 MNHEY, CDR2 SMNVEV (reference sequence).

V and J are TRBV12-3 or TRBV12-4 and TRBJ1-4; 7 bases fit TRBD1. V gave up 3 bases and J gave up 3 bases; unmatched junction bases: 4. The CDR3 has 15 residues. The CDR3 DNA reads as TGTGCCAGCAGTTTCGGCGGGACAGCTAATGAAAAACTGTTTTTT. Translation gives CASSFGGTANEKLFF.

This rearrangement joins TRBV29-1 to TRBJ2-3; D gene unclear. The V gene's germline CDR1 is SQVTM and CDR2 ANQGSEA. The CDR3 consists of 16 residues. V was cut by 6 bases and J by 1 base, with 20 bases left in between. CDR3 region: CSVLGNGQDRTDTQYF. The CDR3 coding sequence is TGCAGCGTCCTTGGGAATGGGCAGGACCGCACAGATACGCAGTATTTT.

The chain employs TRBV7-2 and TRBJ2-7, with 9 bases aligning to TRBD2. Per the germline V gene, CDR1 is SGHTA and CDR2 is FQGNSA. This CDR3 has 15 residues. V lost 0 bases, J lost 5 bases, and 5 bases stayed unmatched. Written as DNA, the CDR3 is TGTGCCAGCAGCTTAGCTAGCGGGGGAGTCGACGAGCAGTACTTC. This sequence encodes CASSLASGGVDEQYF.

As DNA, the CDR3 is TGTGCCAGCAGCGCCGTCCCTCAAGAGACCCAGTACTTC. The encoded protein is CASSAVPQETQYF. The rearrangement uses TRBV6-2 or TRBV6-3 and TRBJ2-5; D not certain. Per the germline V gene, CDR1 is MNHEY and CDR2 is SVGEGT. The V end was cut by 6 bases, the J end by 2 bases, with 10 bases between. This CDR3 is 13 amino acids long.

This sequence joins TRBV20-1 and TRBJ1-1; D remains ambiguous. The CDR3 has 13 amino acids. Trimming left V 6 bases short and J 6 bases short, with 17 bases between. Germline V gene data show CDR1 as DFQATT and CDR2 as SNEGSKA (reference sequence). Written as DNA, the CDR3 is TGCAGTGCCCCCGTGGCAGGTAACTCTGAAGCTTTCTTT. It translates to CSAPVAGNSEAFF.

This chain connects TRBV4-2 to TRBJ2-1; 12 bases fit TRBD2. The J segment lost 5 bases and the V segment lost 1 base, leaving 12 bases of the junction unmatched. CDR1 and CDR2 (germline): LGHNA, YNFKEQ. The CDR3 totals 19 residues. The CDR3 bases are TGTGCCAGCAGCCAAGGAGACGGACTAGCGGGGATTCTAAACAATGAGCAGTTCTTC. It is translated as CASSQGDGLAGILNNEQFF.

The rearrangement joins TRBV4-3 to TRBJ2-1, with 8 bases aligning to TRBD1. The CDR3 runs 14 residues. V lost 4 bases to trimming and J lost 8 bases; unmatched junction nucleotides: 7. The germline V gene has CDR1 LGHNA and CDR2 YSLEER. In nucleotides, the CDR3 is TGCGCCAGCAGCCGGGACAGGCCTTCGGATGAGCAGTTCTTC. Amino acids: CASSRDRPSDEQFF.

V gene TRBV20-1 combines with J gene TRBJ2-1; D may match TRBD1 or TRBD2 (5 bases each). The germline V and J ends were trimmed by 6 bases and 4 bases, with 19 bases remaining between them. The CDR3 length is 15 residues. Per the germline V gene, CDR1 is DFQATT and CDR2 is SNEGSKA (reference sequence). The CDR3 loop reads CSARTPGTLYNEQFF. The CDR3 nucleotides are TGCAGTGCAAGAACCCCCGGGACCCTATACAATGAGCAGTTCTTC.

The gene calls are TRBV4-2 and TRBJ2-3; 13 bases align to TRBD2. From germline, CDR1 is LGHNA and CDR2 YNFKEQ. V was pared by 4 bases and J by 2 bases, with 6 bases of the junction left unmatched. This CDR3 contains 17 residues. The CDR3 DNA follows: TGTGCCAGCAGCCCGCGACTAGCGGGGGGCGACACAGATACGCAGTATTTT. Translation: CASSPRLAGGDTDTQYF.

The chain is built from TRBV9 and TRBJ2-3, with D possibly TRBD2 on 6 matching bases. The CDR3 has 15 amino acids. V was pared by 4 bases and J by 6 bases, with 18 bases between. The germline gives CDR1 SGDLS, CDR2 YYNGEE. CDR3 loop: CASSNRDSRIDTQYF. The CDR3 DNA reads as TGTGCCAGCAGCAACCGGGACTCCCGGATTGATACGCAGTATTTT.

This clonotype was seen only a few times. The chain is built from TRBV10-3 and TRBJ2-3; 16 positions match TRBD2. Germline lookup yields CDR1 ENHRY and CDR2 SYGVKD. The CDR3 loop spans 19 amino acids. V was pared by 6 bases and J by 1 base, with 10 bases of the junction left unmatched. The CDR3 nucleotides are TGTGCCATCAGAACGGGACTAGCGGGGGGGCCGGTTCGCACAGATACGCAGTATTTT. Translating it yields CAIRTGLAGGPVRTDTQYF.

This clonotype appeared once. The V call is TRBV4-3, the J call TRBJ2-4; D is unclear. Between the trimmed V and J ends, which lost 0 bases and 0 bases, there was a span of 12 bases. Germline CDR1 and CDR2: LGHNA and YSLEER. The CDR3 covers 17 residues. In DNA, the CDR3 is TGCGCCAGCAGCCAAGATATCGGCTTACTAGCCAAAAACATTCAGTACTTC. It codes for CASSQDIGLLAKNIQYF.

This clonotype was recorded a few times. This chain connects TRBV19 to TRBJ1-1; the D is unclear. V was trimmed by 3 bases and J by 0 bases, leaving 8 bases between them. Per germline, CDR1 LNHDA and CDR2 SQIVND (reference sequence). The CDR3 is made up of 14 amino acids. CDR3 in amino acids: CASSIRGVNTEAFF. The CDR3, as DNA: TGTGCCAGTAGTATTCGGGGAGTGAACACTGAAGCTTTCTTT.

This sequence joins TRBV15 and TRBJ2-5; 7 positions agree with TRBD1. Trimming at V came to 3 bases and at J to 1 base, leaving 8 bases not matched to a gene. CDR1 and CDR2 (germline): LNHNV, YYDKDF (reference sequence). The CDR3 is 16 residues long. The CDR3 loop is CATSSTSQGIQETQYF. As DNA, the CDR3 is TGTGCCACCAGCAGCACCTCACAGGGGATCCAAGAGACCCAGTACTTC. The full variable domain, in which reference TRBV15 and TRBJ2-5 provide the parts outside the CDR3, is DAMVIQNPRYQVTQFGKPVTLSCSQTLNHNVMYWYQQKSSQAPKLLFHYYDKDFNNEADTPDNFQSRRPNTSFCFLDIRSPGLGDTAMYLCATSSTSQGIQETQYFGPGTRLLVL.

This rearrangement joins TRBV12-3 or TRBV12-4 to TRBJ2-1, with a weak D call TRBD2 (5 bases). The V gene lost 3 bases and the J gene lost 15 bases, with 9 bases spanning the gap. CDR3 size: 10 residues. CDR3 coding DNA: TGTGCCAGCAGTTTGGGAGTCCCGTTCTTC. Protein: CASSLGVPFF.

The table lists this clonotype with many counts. This chain's CDR3 is CASSLGTPPVLTF. In nucleotides, the CDR3 is TGTGCCAGCAGTTTAGGCACGCCGCCCGTCCTGACTTTC. The chain couples TRBV27 to TRBJ2-6; D remains ambiguous. CDR1 MNHEY and CDR2 SMNVEV come from the germline V gene (reference sequence). The CDR3 totals 13 residues. V lost 2 bases to trimming and J lost 12 bases, with 11 bases between them.

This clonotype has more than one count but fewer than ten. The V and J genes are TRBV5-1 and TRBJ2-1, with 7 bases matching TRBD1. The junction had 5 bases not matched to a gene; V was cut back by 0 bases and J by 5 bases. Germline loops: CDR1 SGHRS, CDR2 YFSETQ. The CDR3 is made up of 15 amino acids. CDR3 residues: CASSLADRLDNEQFF. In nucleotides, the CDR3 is TGCGCCAGCAGCTTGGCGGACAGGTTAGACAATGAGCAGTTCTTC.

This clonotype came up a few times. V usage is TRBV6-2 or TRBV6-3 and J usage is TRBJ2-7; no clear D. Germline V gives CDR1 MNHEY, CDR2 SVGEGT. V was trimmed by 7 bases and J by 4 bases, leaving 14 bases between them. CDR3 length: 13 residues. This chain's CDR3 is CASNPRAFYEQYF. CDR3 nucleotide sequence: TGTGCCAGCAACCCTAGAGCCTTTTACGAGCAGTACTTC.